This T cell receptor (beta chain) is drawn from a study of blood T cell repertoires in COVID-19 (dated by TCRdb to 2018 to 2021). For context, the study as a whole: Collaborator samples came from the United States, Italy and Spain and covered acute and convalescent phases of COVID-19. The prospective study material was composed of cDNA or gDNA derived from T cells, B-cell-depleted T cells, or PBMCs. The dataset comprised deeply sampled blood TCRbeta repertoires from subjects exposed to, actively infected with, or recovered from COVID-19. The repertoires were released in a freely available public database intended as a resource for research on the immune response to SARS-CoV-2. The samples were drawn from two sources: the first 160 participants of the ongoing ImmuneRACE study, and 1,200 or so subjects contributed by 6 global collaborators. The sample metadata nearly always contained a de-identified subject ID, COVID-19 status, age in years and sex. Where HLA class I and class II types were available, the types were taken from metadata supplied by the sample provider, not from assay-based typing. Beyond this particular receptor, the publication reports: Clinical and demographic metadata were provided uncurated, with the amount varying by source and participant.

Counted from cysteine to phenylalanine, this CDR3 has 14 amino acids. Just the 42-base CDR3 DNA is kept, in frame starting at base 1. The V end loses 3 bases and the J end loses 10 bases, and a stretch of 18 bases separates them. Looking up the germline V gene yields CDR1 SGHAT and CDR2 FQNNGV. Points on this clone: Its target antigen remains unknown. It has no much larger one-base neighbor in the sample; base qualities were not kept.

Enrolling through a virtual design, the prospective study's participants ranged in age from roughly 18 to 89 years and lived across 20 to 30 United States geographic areas. To assign participants to cohorts, the prospective study relied on clinical history that participants themselves reported in a screening survey and a study questionnaire. Exposed participants were defined as having been in contact with someone with a PCR-confirmed or clinician-diagnosed COVID-19 case within 2 weeks of study entry. Mobile phlebotomists in the prospective study collected whole blood, serum and a nasopharyngeal or oropharyngeal swab from every participant. Participants in the prospective study had the option to provide additional blood draws and questionnaires over a roughly 2-month period. Before DNA extraction, prospective study blood samples were shipped either frozen or at room temperature. TCRbeta CDR3 regions were amplified from genomic DNA by means of the immunoSEQ Assay, a bias-controlled multiplex PCR. The published analysis was carried out like this. Within the assay, amplification of reference gene primers was used to estimate how many nucleated cells each sample contained. To quantify the absolute abundance of each unique TCRbeta CDR3 rearrangement, sequence reads were collapsed and filtered. For each sample, productive Simpson clonality was calculated by taking the square root of Simpson's diversity index across productive rearrangements. TCRdb limited this immuneACCESS table to in-frame rearrangements with V and J called. A share of clones is missing; checked studies link under half to unresolved V genes, and the rest is unexplained. That table gives V, J and clone size, and the DNA gave D and trimming. The sample profile shows roughly 240,000 clones; 83% of them were found once. 3% to 4.5% of the sample is held by the ten biggest clonotypes.

The sequencing input was PBMCs or T cells enriched from blood (not recorded which). This receptor was identified in a woman aged 40 to 55 who had been exposed to COVID-19. Here the chain combines TRBV11-2 and TRBJ1-1; a confident D gene designation cannot be given. The CDR3 has the sequence CASSFRAQTPRAFF. DNA sequence: TGTGCCAGCAGCTTTCGTGCACAAACCCCCAGAGCTTTCTTT. Outside the CDR3, residues come from the reference TRBV11-2 and TRBJ1-1 proteins, so the full variable domain is: EAGVAQSPRYKIIEKRQSVAFWCNPISGHATLYWYQQILGQGPKLLIQFQNNGVVDDSQLPKDRFSAERLKGVDSTLKIQPAKLEDSAVYLCASSFRAQTPRAFFGQGTRLTVV.